Presented here are 20 T cell receptor beta chains from one specimen sequenced in a study of neurological immune-mediated disorders. TCRdb analysed the 5' RACE reads with MiXCR anew, one entry per CDR3 protein. The table records about 92,000 distinct CDR3 sequences, roughly 3.5% of them present only once. The sequencing sample was made of PBMCs. Every receptor here comes from a woman aged 45-65 years with multiple sclerosis.

This clonotype appeared many times. The rearrangement joins TRBV3-2 to TRBJ2-5; the table assigns TRBD2, which was not confirmed against the DNA. TRBV3-2 is termed a pseudogene. The CDR3 extends over 13 amino acids. As DNA, the CDR3 is TGTGCCAGCAGCCATAGCGGGGAAGAGACCCAGTACTTC. Translation gives CASSHSGEETQYF.

This clonotype was counted many times. V usage is TRBV12-3 or TRBV12-4 and J usage is TRBJ1-4; 9 bases line up with TRBD1. With 6 bases clipped from V and 7 bases from J, the junction kept 6 bases outside the gene matches. The CDR3 totals 14 residues. For the CDR3, the DNA is TGTGCCAGCAGACCCCGACAGGGGGGTGAAAAACTGTTTTTT. Encoded protein: CASRPRQGGEKLFF.

In its sample, this clonotype was seen many times. The chain is built from TRBV7-6 and TRBJ2-3; 7 bases line up with TRBD1. The CDR3 extends over 14 amino acids. Germline V gives CDR1 SGHVS, CDR2 FNYEAQ. V was clipped by 3 bases and J by 3 bases; unmatched bases: 3. Written as DNA, the CDR3 is TGTGCCAGCAGCTTCCGACAGGGAACAGATACGCAGTATTTT. This translates into CASSFRQGTDTQYF.

This clonotype was counted ten times or more. The rearrangement joins TRBV11-2 to TRBJ1-5; D is undetermined. V was clipped by 4 bases and J by 1 base, with 2 bases between them. Per the germline V gene, CDR1 is SGHAT and CDR2 is FQNNGV. CDR3 length: 12 amino acids. CDR3 bases: TGTGCCAGCAGCTACAGCAATCAGCCCCAGCATTTT. Translated, it gives CASSYSNQPQHF. Based on the CDR3 plus reference TRBV11-2 and TRBJ1-5, the full variable domain is EAGVAQSPRYKIIEKRQSVAFWCNPISGHATLYWYQQILGQGPKLLIQFQNNGVVDDSQLPKDRFSAERLKGVDSTLKIQPAKLEDSAVYLCASSYSNQPQHFGDGTRLSIL.

This clonotype came up many times. The rearrangement joins TRBV25-1 to TRBJ2-5; either TRBD1 or TRBD2 may supply D (5 bases each). Germline loops: CDR1 MGHDK, CDR2 SYGVNS. The CDR3 sequence is 14 residues long. V lost 6 bases to trimming and J lost 4 bases, with 15 bases between them. The CDR3 here is CASSHRDVVETQYF. As DNA, the CDR3 is TGTGCCAGCAGCCACCGGGACGTTGTAGAGACCCAGTACTTC.

In this sample, this clonotype turned up many times. The J gene is TRBJ2-5, the V gene TRBV7-9, with D perhaps matching TRBD2 (7 bases). The CDR3 length is 15 residues. V shed 3 bases and J shed 4 bases, with 15 bases lying between them. CDR1 is SEHNR, CDR2 FQNEAQ, per germline (reference sequence). As DNA, the CDR3 is TGTGCCAGCAGCTTCAGCGGGACAAGGAGAGAGACCCAGTACTTC. Residues: CASSFSGTRRETQYF.

This clonotype was observed at least ten times. The rearrangement joins TRBV5-6 to TRBJ1-1; 7 bases agree with TRBD1. CDR3 size: 16 residues. V gave up 4 bases and J gave up 0 bases; unmatched junction bases: 9. Germline loops: CDR1 SGHDT, CDR2 YYEEEE. CDR3 region: CASSLTGALMNTEAFF. The CDR3 DNA is TGTGCCAGCAGCCTTACAGGGGCCCTTATGAACACTGAAGCTTTCTTT.

This clonotype has a count of ten or more. J is TRBJ1-1 and V is TRBV5-6; D is possibly TRBD1 (5 bases). Germline V gives CDR1 SGHDT, CDR2 YYEEEE. The CDR3 totals 13 residues. V lost 0 bases to trimming and J lost 5 bases, with 8 bases between them. CDR3: CASSLGWGTEAFF. DNA of the CDR3: TGTGCCAGCAGCTTGGGGTGGGGGACTGAAGCTTTCTTT. The whole variable domain, remainder taken from reference TRBV5-6 and TRBJ1-1, is DAGVTQSPTHLIKTRGQQVTLRCSPKSGHDTVSWYQQALGQGPQFIFQYYEEEERQRGNFPDRFSGHQFPNYSSELNVNALLLGDSALYLCASSLGWGTEAFFGQGTRLTVV.

On this clonotype: Relative to the germline gene, one junction end is altered; a read error may explain this. The chain recombines TRBV7-2 with TRBJ2-1; D perhaps matches TRBD2 (6 bases). Germline V gives CDR1 SGHTA, CDR2 FQGNSA. CDR3 length: 12 residues. CDR3 DNA sequence: TGTGCCAGCAGCTTAGTTTCCGGGAGCATGGTCTTC. Translating it yields CASSLVSGSMVF.

This clonotype was detected ten times or more. This rearrangement joins TRBV5-6 to TRBJ2-3; TRBD2 might be the D (7 bases). The CDR3 is 13 residues long. Trimming shortened V by 5 bases and J by 8 bases, and 15 bases separated the two germline ends. Germline-derived CDR1 and CDR2 are SGHDT and YYEEEE. The CDR3, as DNA: TGTGCCAGCAGTGCCGGGGGGCCTGGTACGCAGTATTTT. Translation: CASSAGGPGTQYF. The whole variable domain, filled in from reference TRBV5-6 and TRBJ2-3, reads DAGVTQSPTHLIKTRGQQVTLRCSPKSGHDTVSWYQQALGQGPQFIFQYYEEEERQRGNFPDRFSGHQFPNYSSELNVNALLLGDSALYLCASSAGGPGTQYFGPGTRLTVL.

There are many counts of this clonotype. V is TRBV4-2 and J is TRBJ2-3; 8 bases are shared with TRBD2. J gave up 5 bases and V 3 bases, and 16 bases lay outside the gene matches. Germline CDR1 is LGHNA and CDR2 is YNFKEQ. CDR3 length: 18 amino acids. The DNA of the CDR3 is TGTGCCAGCAGCCAGCGGGCCCTCGCGGGGGGTCGAGGAGATACGCAGTATTTT. It yields the protein CASSQRALAGGRGDTQYF.

This clonotype came up many times. This chain connects TRBV5-1 to TRBJ2-5, with TRBD2 identical over 9 bases. J lost 2 bases, V lost 3 bases, and 8 bases had no gene match. In germline, CDR1 is SGHRS, CDR2 YFSETQ. This CDR3 is built from 16 residues. The CDR3 region is CASSSGSGGHQETQYF. DNA for the CDR3: TGCGCCAGCAGCTCTGGTAGCGGGGGCCATCAAGAGACCCAGTACTTC.

This clonotype showed up many times. The V call is TRBV4-3, the J call TRBJ2-7; possibly TRBD2 for D (5 bases). Trimming shortened V by 0 bases and J by 0 bases, and 9 bases separated the two germline ends. Germline V gene lookup returns CDR1 LGHNA and CDR2 YSLEER. CDR3 size: 15 residues. As DNA, the CDR3 is TGCGCCAGCAGCCAAGAATCTGGGAGCTCCTACGAGCAGTACTTC. This gives the protein CASSQESGSSYEQYF.

This clonotype was seen ten or more times. The rearrangement links TRBV6-4 to TRBJ2-2; unclear D gene. Trimming took 3 bases from V and 3 from J, leaving 8 bases between them. The length of the CDR3 is 14 residues. Germline V gives CDR1 MRHNA, CDR2 SNTAGT. The DNA for the CDR3 is TGTGCCAGCAGTGATTCCCGTGACACCGGGGAGCTGTTTTTT. Translating gives CASSDSRDTGELFF.

This clonotype was counted at least ten times. The V call is TRBV7-2, the J call TRBJ2-3, with a tentative D call TRBD2 (6 bases). In germline, CDR1 is SGHTA, CDR2 FQGNSA. The V and J ends lost 4 bases and 9 bases respectively, with 11 bases between them. The CDR3 totals 12 residues. DNA of the CDR3: TGTGCCAGCAGCTGGGGACTCTCGACGCAGTATTTT. Encoded protein: CASSWGLSTQYF.

This clonotype has at least ten counts. The chain joins TRBV7-6 to TRBJ2-1; 11 nucleotides agree with TRBD1. This CDR3 region has 16 residues. Germline CDR1 and CDR2: SGHVS and FNYEAQ. The V segment lost 4 bases and the J segment 7 bases; nucleotides outside the gene matches: 9. The CDR3 region has the DNA TGTGCCAGCAGCTCAGCTCCGGACAGGGGGCCTAATGAGCAGTTCTTC. It specifies CASSSAPDRGPNEQFF. Full variable domain (missing parts from reference TRBV7-6 and TRBJ2-1): GAGVSQSPRYKVTKRGQDVALRCDPISGHVSLYWYRQALGQGPEFLTYFNYEAQQDKSGLPNDRFSAERPEGSISTLTIQRTEQRDSAMYRCASSSAPDRGPNEQFFGPGTRLTVL.

This clonotype was picked up many times. This chain links TRBV6-1 with TRBJ1-1; D not resolved. The V gene lost 6 bases and the J gene lost 1 base, with 9 bases spanning the gap. Germline lookup yields CDR1 MNHNS and CDR2 SASEGT. The CDR3 totals 13 residues. The CDR3 nucleotides are TGTGCCAGCAGGGACGGATCGAACACTGAAGCTTTCTTT. Its protein is CASRDGSNTEAFF.

The V call is TRBV7-9, the J call TRBJ2-5; TRBD2 aligns across 12 bases. The CDR3 runs to 17 residues. Germline trimming cut 0 bases from V and 3 bases from J; bases unmatched to any gene: 5. Germline V CDR1 and CDR2: SEHNR, FQNEAQ (reference sequence). The CDR3: CASSLALAGGNKETQYF. In DNA, the CDR3 is TGTGCCAGCAGCTTAGCACTAGCGGGGGGCAATAAAGAGACCCAGTACTTC. Drawing the rest from reference TRBV7-9 and TRBJ2-5, the complete variable domain is DTGVSQNPRHKITKRGQNVTFRCDPISEHNRLYWYRQTLGQGPEFLTYFQNEAQLEKSRLLSDRFSAERPKGSFSTLEIQRTEQGDSAMYLCASSLALAGGNKETQYFGPGTRLLVL.

This clonotype showed up many times. The CDR3 DNA is TGTGCCAGTAGTATCGGAGGAGGGGAGCTGTTTTTT. Its translation is CASSIGGGELFF. The J gene is TRBJ2-2, the V gene TRBV19, with D perhaps TRBD2 (5 bases). Per the germline V gene, CDR1 is LNHDA and CDR2 is SQIVND (reference sequence). The CDR3 loop spans 12 amino acids. Trimming shortened V by 3 bases and J by 8 bases, and 7 bases separated the two germline ends.

This clonotype came up many times. The chain couples TRBV20-1 to TRBJ2-7, with 7 bases identical to TRBD1. Losses at the gene ends were 0 bases for V and 6 bases for J; bases not matched to a gene: 8. Looked up from germline, CDR1 is DFQATT and CDR2 is SNEGSKA (reference sequence). The CDR3 sequence is 14 residues long. CDR3 DNA: TGCAGTGCTAGAGACCTACAGGGGACGGGCGAGCAGTACTTC. Residues: CSARDLQGTGEQYF.